The 14 T cell receptor beta chains presented below share a single source sample, sequenced in a study of T cells in women clearing cervical HPV infection. TCRdb's table, derived via immunoSEQ multiplex PCR, lists solely in-frame clones and lacks some. The data show tens of thousands of clones, and the top ten clones hold 4.5% to 5%. Sequenced sample: blood buffy coat. Source of these receptors: a woman between 18 and 70 years old with a cervical HPV16 infection that either progressed to CIN3+ or cleared (not recorded which).

Measured by frequency, this clone is medium-sized. The junction shows a germline mismatch at one end, possibly a read error. The CDR3 end falls 3 residues outside the read, so it is completed with the germline J gene. V and J are TRBV18 and TRBJ2-5; D might be TRBD1 (5 bases). Germline values: CDR1 KGHSH, CDR2 LQKENI. CDR3 size: 14 residues. The DNA read from the CDR3 is TGTGCCAGCTCCCCACGGACATCTCAAGAGACC. This gives the protein CASSPRTSQET. The full CDR3 sequence reads CASSPRTSQETQYF.

A note on this clone: The read finishes 3 residues shy of the CDR3 end, and the germline J gene is used to complete it. The chain employs TRBV18 and TRBJ2-7; 9 bases line up with TRBD1. Trimming cost V 4 bases and J 2 bases; bases outside gene matches: 6. The CDR3 covers 15 residues. The V gene's germline CDR1 is KGHSH and CDR2 LQKENI. The CDR3 here is CASSQQGALPYEQYF. CDR3 bases read: TGTGCCAGCTCACAACAGGGGGCCCTCCCCTACGAG.

A note on this clone: The read ends 3 residues shy of where the CDR3 ends; the end is completed using the germline J gene. The rearrangement uses TRBV7-8 and TRBJ1-4; unclear D gene. Trimming took 1 base from V and 4 from J, leaving 10 bases between them. This CDR3 comprises 15 residues. Germline CDR1 SGHVS, CDR2 FQNEAQ. The CDR3 DNA, read in part, is TGTGCCAGCAGCTTAGGGAGGGTGTTTAATGAAAAA. Its protein is CASSLGRVFNEK. The entire CDR3 sequence reads CASSLGRVFNEKLFF.

As regards this clone: Read data end 3 residues before the CDR3 end; the end is taken from the germline J gene. The chain combines TRBV7-9 with TRBJ1-2; a weak D match, TRBD1 (6 bases). The CDR3 covers 14 residues. Germline V CDR1 and CDR2: SEHNR, FQNEAQ (reference sequence). The chain's CDR3 is CASSSRTVLWGYTF. The part of the CDR3 DNA that was read is TGTGCCAGCAGCTCCAGGACAGTTCTCTGGGGC.

About this clone itself: The read comes to an end 3 residues before the CDR3 does, leaving the germline J gene to fill in the end. The chain combines TRBV18 with TRBJ2-1; no reliable D call. The CDR3 runs to 13 residues. CDR1 KGHSH and CDR2 LQKENI come from the germline V gene. V dropped 3 bases and J dropped 3 bases, with 6 bases sitting between them. The sequenced CDR3 bases are TGTGCCAGCTCACCGCAGGACTACAATGAG. It codes for CASSPQDYNE. The full CDR3 is CASSPQDYNEQFF.

In the case of this clone: The observed sequence ends 3 residues before the CDR3 terminus, with the missing tail filled in from the germline J gene. The rearrangement uses TRBV6-2 or TRBV6-3 and TRBJ2-7; a weak D match, TRBD1 (5 bases). Between the trimmed V and J ends, which lost 6 bases and 6 bases, there was a span of 12 bases. The germline V gene has CDR1 MNHEY and CDR2 SVGEGT. The CDR3 length is 12 residues. Here the CDR3 reads CASRWQGGEQYF. Incomplete CDR3 DNA: TGTGCCAGCAGATGGCAGGGTGGCGAG.

Points on this clone: The read terminates 3 residues before the CDR3 end, so the remaining end is supplied by the germline J gene. This sequence joins TRBV5-1 and TRBJ2-3; D perhaps matches TRBD1 (6 bases). CDR3 length equals 14 residues. V lost 5 bases, J lost 2 bases, and 12 bases lay in between. Germline CDR1 and CDR2: SGHRS and YFSETQ. CDR3 DNA (partial): TGCGCCAGCAGTTTTAGACAGGTCACAGATACG. Its protein is CASSFRQVTDT. Given in full, the CDR3 is CASSFRQVTDTQYF.

As to this clone: The missing CDR3 end, 3 residues past where the read stops, is filled in from the germline J gene. The J gene is TRBJ1-3, the V gene TRBV20-1; TRBD1 might be the D (5 bases). There are 16 residues in the CDR3. With 1 base removed from V and 0 bases from J, the gap between germline ends came to 13 bases. Germline lookup yields CDR1 DFQATT and CDR2 SNEGSKA (reference sequence). The CDR3 DNA, read in part, is TGCAGTGCTAGAGCGGCAGGGAGGACCTCTGGAAACACC. Its translation: CSARAAGRTSGNT. The full CDR3 protein reads CSARAAGRTSGNTIYF.

On this clone: The read is 3 residues too short to cover the CDR3 end, so that end is filled in from the germline J gene. The V and J genes are TRBV4-2 and TRBJ2-7; the match to TRBD1 covers 7 bases. The CDR3 has 16 amino acids. Germline assignment: CDR1 LGHNA and CDR2 YNFKEQ. The V and J ends lost 4 bases and 0 bases, in that order; junction bases with no gene match: 9. CDR3 amino acids: CASSLRTGEISYEQYF. The sequenced CDR3 bases are TGTGCCAGCAGCCTTAGAACAGGGGAAATCTCCTACGAG.

As for this clone: With the read ending 3 residues before the CDR3 end, the germline J gene is used to fill in that end. This chain joins TRBV5-1 and TRBJ2-2, with D tentatively TRBD1 or TRBD2 (6 bases each). From germline, CDR1 is SGHRS and CDR2 YFSETQ. The CDR3 sequence is 14 residues long. The CDR3 sequence is CASSFGGGGEKLFF. The CDR3 bases that were read are TGCGCCAGCAGCTTTGGAGGGGGAGGCGAAAAG.

Comments on this clone: The read gets to within 3 residues of the CDR3 end, and the germline J gene fills in the rest. The chain carries TRBV19 and TRBJ1-2, with 7 positions matching TRBD1. Trimming cost V 5 bases and J 0 bases; bases outside gene matches: 6. The CDR3 sequence is 15 residues long. Germline V gene lookup returns CDR1 LNHDA and CDR2 SQIVND (reference sequence). CDR3 loop: CASSLQGDSNYGYTF. Incomplete CDR3 DNA: TGTGCCAGTAGTCTCCAGGGGGATTCTAACTATGGC.

With regard to this clone: The observed sequence ends 3 residues before the CDR3 terminus, with the missing tail filled in from the germline J gene. The V call is TRBV7-9, the J call TRBJ2-7; 10 positions agree with TRBD2. The germline V gene encodes CDR1 SEHNR and CDR2 FQNEAQ (reference sequence). The CDR3 spans 15 residues. V dropped 4 bases and J dropped 2; count of bases not matched to a gene: 5. The CDR3 loop reads CASSSPSGSTYEQYF. CDR3 DNA, as far as it was read: TGTGCCAGCAGCTCCCCTAGCGGGAGCACCTACGAG.

To note about this clone: From the germline J gene comes the end of the CDR3, since the read stops 3 residues before it. This sequence joins TRBV7-9 and TRBJ1-5, with TRBD1 matching 7 bases. CDR3 length: 14 residues. V trimming: 5 bases; J trimming: 2 bases; junction bases outside the gene matches: 3. The V gene's germline CDR1 is SEHNR and CDR2 FQNEAQ (reference sequence). The CDR3 bases that were read are TGTGCCAGCAGCCAAACAGGGGGCAATCAGCCC. Protein sequence: CASSQTGGNQP. The CDR3 in its entirety is CASSQTGGNQPQHF.

As for this clone: Read sequence stops 3 residues before the CDR3 end, and the germline J gene provides the missing end. The chain has TRBV10-3 and TRBJ2-5; D is possibly TRBD1 (6 bases). There are 16 residues in the CDR3. Per germline, CDR1 ENHRY and CDR2 SYGVKD. V was shortened by 2 bases and J by 3 bases, with 16 bases between the two germline ends. CDR3 bases read: TGTGCCATCAGTGAGACATCAGGGGTTCGGGAAGAGACC. It codes for CAISETSGVREET. The complete CDR3 reads CAISETSGVREETQYF.